A single sample gave rise to the 25 T cell receptor beta chains below, sequenced in a study of T cell changes during pregnancy in multiple sclerosis (dated by TCRdb to about 2019). The protocol used for the library was the immunoSEQ multiplex PCR assay. Entries here come from immuneACCESS through TCRdb and include only in-frame sequences with V and J called. Some clones fail to appear in such tables; in the studies checked, an unresolved V gene covers under half of the shortfall, and the cause of the remainder is unknown. The sample table contains tens of thousands of clones; only one count was recorded for approximately 94% of them. The ten largest make up around 0.39% of the sample. The sequences come from CD4+ T cells from peripheral blood mononuclear cells, collected after pregnancy. These receptors came from a female donor with multiple sclerosis, enrolled in a pregnancy study.

The gene calls are TRBV28 and TRBJ1-2; 7 nucleotides align to TRBD1. Germline V gene data show CDR1 as MDHEN and CDR2 as SYDVKM. There are 11 residues in the CDR3. The V and J ends lost 11 bases and 5 bases, in that order; junction bases with no gene match: 5. The DNA for the CDR3 is TGTGCCGCCGCAGGGGGTTATGGCTACACCTTC. Protein: CAAAGGYGYTF.

The V and J genes are TRBV2 and TRBJ1-6; 7 nucleotides line up with TRBD1. The CDR3 totals 13 residues. V lost 4 bases, J lost 8 bases, and 2 bases stayed unmatched. Germline CDR1 reads SNHLY; CDR2 reads FYNNEI. CDR3 bases: TGTGCCAGCAGTGGGACAGGAGATTCACCCCTCCACTTT. It codes for CASSGTGDSPLHF.

The chain joins TRBV7-3 to TRBJ1-2, with a tentative D call TRBD1 (5 bases). The germline V and J ends were trimmed by 5 bases and 8 bases, with 15 bases remaining between them. The CDR3 consists of 13 residues. Germline V gene data show CDR1 as SGHTA and CDR2 as FQGTGA. CDR3 residues: CASSVGGGTGYTF. In nucleotides, the CDR3 is TGTGCCAGCAGCGTCGGGGGGGGTACGGGCTACACCTTC.

Here the CDR3 reads CASSIGAGGYRNQPQHF. Written as DNA, the CDR3 is TGTGCCAGTAGTATTGGGGCCGGGGGATATCGCAATCAGCCCCAGCATTTT. The V gene is TRBV19, the J gene TRBJ1-5, with D possibly being TRBD1 (5 bases). The CDR3 is 17 amino acids. Between the trimmed V and J ends, which lost 3 bases and 2 bases, there was a span of 17 bases. Germline CDR1 and CDR2: LNHDA and SQIVND (reference sequence).

J is TRBJ1-6 and V is TRBV2; 8 bases align to TRBD1. J was trimmed by 9 bases and V by 7 bases; bases with no gene match: 11. The germline V gene encodes CDR1 SNHLY and CDR2 FYNNEI. CDR3 length: 15 amino acids. CDR3 bases: TGTGCCAGCATTTTTGGGACAGGCCCTGGTTCACCCCTCCACTTT. This translates into CASIFGTGPGSPLHF.

The chain has TRBV4-2 and TRBJ2-1, with D maybe TRBD2 (6 bases). This CDR3 has 16 amino acids. V lost 4 bases to trimming and J lost 9 bases, with 22 bases between them. Germline V lookup: CDR1 LGHNA, CDR2 YNFKEQ. The CDR3 region has the DNA TGTGCCAGCAGCCCCTGGTTTGCGACTAGTCTCCCTGAGCAGTTCTTC. This encodes CASSPWFATSLPEQFF.

The CDR3 coding sequence is TGTGCCAGCAGAGCGTTAGGGGGCAATCAGCCCCAGCATTTT. Its protein product is CASRALGGNQPQHF. The chain joins TRBV6-5 to TRBJ1-5; D may be TRBD1 (5 bases). This CDR3 region has 14 residues. Trimming took off 6 bases at V and 2 bases at J, with 11 bases between the two ends. Germline values: CDR1 MNHEY, CDR2 SVGAGI.

This chain links TRBV2 with TRBJ2-7, with 7 bases lining up with TRBD2. Germline trimming cut 8 bases from V and 3 bases from J; bases unmatched to any gene: 4. The V gene's germline CDR1 is SNHLY and CDR2 FYNNEI. The CDR3 contains 12 residues. The DNA of the CDR3 is TGTGCCAGCGGGGGGGAGGTCTACGAGCAGTACTTC. Translation gives CASGGEVYEQYF. Variable domain in full (rest from reference TRBV2 and TRBJ2-7): EPEVTQTPSHQVTQMGQEVILRCVPISNHLYFYWYRQILGQKVEFLVSFYNNEISEKSEIFDDQFSVERPDGSNFTLKIRSTKLEDSAMYFCASGGEVYEQYFGPGTRLTVT.

This chain uses TRBV19 with TRBJ1-2, with a weak D call TRBD1 (5 bases). The CDR3 totals 13 residues. V was pared by 7 bases and J by 4 bases, with 13 bases between. The germline CDR1 and CDR2 sequences are LNHDA and SQIVND (reference sequence). The DNA for the CDR3 is TGTGCCAGTAAGGAGGGAGGGGTCTATGGCTACACCTTC. Translated: CASKEGGVYGYTF.

V gene TRBV5-8 combines with J gene TRBJ1-2; no definite D call. V lost 4 bases and J lost 1, with 8 bases in between. The CDR3 length is 13 residues. Germline V lookup: CDR1 SGHTS, CDR2 YDEGEE. For the CDR3, the DNA is TGTGCCAGCAGCCCCGGGATTAACTATGGCTACACCTTC. This translates into CASSPGINYGYTF.

The chain joins TRBV10-1 to TRBJ1-3; D might be TRBD1 (6 bases). V was cut by 5 bases and J by 2 bases, with 10 bases left in between. The CDR3 sequence is 14 residues long. Germline V gene lookup returns CDR1 WNHNN and CDR2 SYGVQD (reference sequence). CDR3 sequence (DNA): TGCGCCAGCAGTTCCGGGACACCTGGAAACACCATATATTTT. It encodes CASSSGTPGNTIYF.

This sequence joins TRBV7-9 and TRBJ2-2; D gene unclear. In germline, CDR1 is SEHNR, CDR2 FQNEAQ (reference sequence). The ends were cut back, 5 bases at V and 0 bases at J, with 7 bases in the middle. This CDR3 is 14 amino acids long. The DNA for the CDR3 is TGTGCCAGCAGCCCATCGGCGAACACCGGGGAGCTGTTTTTT. Residues: CASSPSANTGELFF.

The rearrangement links TRBV6-1 to TRBJ2-1, with TRBD2 matching over 11 bases. Germline V gene data show CDR1 as MNHNS and CDR2 as SASEGT. The CDR3 consists of 16 residues. V shed 4 bases and J 8 bases; nucleotides not matched to a gene: 10. CDR3 bases: TGTGCCAGCAGTGGACTAGCGGGAAATGGTCCGGATGAGCAGTTCTTC. This encodes CASSGLAGNGPDEQFF.

This chain joins TRBV7-2 and TRBJ2-1; 10 bases align to TRBD2. The germline V gene has CDR1 SGHTA and CDR2 FQGNSA. Germline trimming cut 5 bases from V and 7 bases from J; bases unmatched to any gene: 20. The CDR3 loop spans 19 amino acids. DNA for the CDR3: TGTGCCAGCAGCACAGCGGGAGGGCTAGCGGGCCTCAACCGGAATGAGCAGTTCTTC. Residues: CASSTAGGLAGLNRNEQFF. The variable domain in full, completed from reference TRBV7-2 and TRBJ2-1, reads GAGVSQSPSNKVTEKGKDVELRCDPISGHTALYWYRQSLGQGLEFLIYFQGNSAPDKSGLPSDRFSAERTGGSVSTLTIQRTQQEDSAVYLCASSTAGGLAGLNRNEQFFGPGTRLTVL.

CDR3 amino acids: CASSVTSGRSMGYF. In DNA, the CDR3 is TGTGCCAGCAGCGTGACTAGCGGGAGGAGTATGGGGTACTTC. This chain links TRBV5-6 with TRBJ2-7; 13 bases map to TRBD2. Trimming cost V 4 bases and J 12 bases; bases outside gene matches: 10. The germline V gene has CDR1 SGHDT and CDR2 YYEEEE. The CDR3 is made up of 14 amino acids.

The chain links TRBV25-1 to TRBJ1-5, with 9 positions matching TRBD1. The CDR3 sequence is 16 residues long. The trim removed 4 bases at V and 4 bases at J, leaving 8 bases unmatched. Looked up from germline, CDR1 is MGHDK and CDR2 is SYGVNS. CDR3 nucleotide sequence: TGTGCCAGCAGTGGAGCCTCCGGGACAGGGAATCAGCCCCAGCATTTT. Translated, it gives CASSGASGTGNQPQHF.

The count of this clone is one. The rearrangement uses TRBV7-2 and TRBJ2-2; a possible D gene is TRBD1 (6 bases). The ends were cut back, 10 bases at V and 1 base at J, with 16 bases in the middle. Looked up from germline, CDR1 is SGHTA and CDR2 is FQGNSA. The CDR3 loop spans 15 amino acids. This CDR3 is CATPARGRNTGELFF. CDR3 nucleotides: TGTGCCACCCCAGCCAGGGGCAGGAACACCGGGGAGCTGTTTTTT.

This clone was seen just once. This chain uses TRBV6-5 with TRBJ2-3; D perhaps matches TRBD1 (5 bases). The length of the CDR3 is 13 residues. CDR1 and CDR2 from the germline V gene are MNHEY and SVGAGI. Trimming removed 6 bases at V and 7 bases at J, with 14 bases between. The CDR3 region has the DNA TGTGCCAGCAGCAGGGTTCCCGCATATACGCAGTATTTT. It specifies CASSRVPAYTQYF.

J is TRBJ2-1 and V is TRBV10-3; 10 bases align to TRBD2. The CDR3 runs 16 residues. Germline CDR1 reads ENHRY; CDR2 reads SYGVKD. V lost 2 bases, J lost 7 bases, and 8 bases stayed unmatched. CDR3 nucleotide sequence: TGTGCCATCAGTGAGACAAGCGGGGGGGCCAGAAATGAGCAGTTCTTC. Residues: CAISETSGGARNEQFF.

The V call is TRBV19, the J call TRBJ1-6; D is possibly TRBD1 (6 bases). This CDR3 region has 16 residues. Deletions cut 2 bases from V and 7 bases from J, with 15 bases between. Per germline, CDR1 LNHDA and CDR2 SQIVND (reference sequence). The CDR3 DNA reads as TGTGCCAGTAGTATAAAACAGGGCCCGAGGAATTCACCCCTCCACTTT. The encoded protein is CASSIKQGPRNSPLHF.

This clone was counted a single time. The rearrangement uses TRBV2 and TRBJ2-1; TRBD2 agrees at 12 bases. The germline V gene has CDR1 SNHLY and CDR2 FYNNEI. V lost 5 bases, J lost 5 bases, and 7 bases stayed unmatched. This CDR3 has 16 residues. The CDR3 spells CASSILGLAGHNEQFF. In DNA form, the CDR3 reads TGTGCCAGCAGTATACTGGGACTAGCGGGTCACAATGAGCAGTTCTTC.

This clone was found once. V usage is TRBV11-2 and J usage is TRBJ1-1; no clear D gene. V gave up 5 bases and J gave up 5 bases, with 12 bases separating them. CDR1 is SGHAT, CDR2 FQNNGV, per germline. The CDR3 covers 13 residues. CDR3 nucleotide sequence: TGTGCCAGCAGCGCGCGCGGGGAGACTGAAGCTTTCTTT. This sequence encodes CASSARGETEAFF.

This chain links TRBV25-1 with TRBJ1-1; TRBD1 agrees at 10 bases. Germline V gene data show CDR1 as MGHDK and CDR2 as SYGVNS. This CDR3 comprises 16 residues. V dropped 4 bases and J dropped 3; count of bases not matched to a gene: 8. The CDR3 reads CASSAPGQGFDTEAFF. The CDR3 DNA reads TGTGCCAGCAGTGCGCCGGGACAGGGGTTCGACACTGAAGCTTTCTTT.

DNA of the CDR3: TGTGCCAGTCGTAGCGGGCAGCCTGGGGCCAACGTCCTGACTTTC. Amino acid sequence: CASRSGQPGANVLTF. This chain uses TRBV27 with TRBJ2-6, with 7 bases matching TRBD2. V lost 9 bases and J lost 2; bases outside the gene matches: 7. In germline, CDR1 is MNHEY, CDR2 SMNVEV (reference sequence). The CDR3 length is 15 residues.

The genes are TRBV28 and TRBJ1-5; D possibly corresponds to TRBD1 (5 bases). Trimming took 3 bases from V and 6 from J, leaving 9 bases between them. CDR3 length equals 13 residues. From germline, CDR1 is MDHEN and CDR2 SYDVKM. This chain's CDR3 is CASSLSGFQPQHF. In DNA form, the CDR3 reads TGTGCCAGCAGTTTGTCAGGGTTTCAGCCCCAGCATTTT.